The entry below describes one T cell receptor beta chain. Its specificity is unknown. Germline CDR1 reads MNHEY; CDR2 reads SVGAGI. J lost 8 bases, V lost 6 bases, and 9 bases had no gene match. The CDR3 is made up of 14 amino acids. The sample belongs to a study of cytomegalovirus exposure and HLA in healthy donors. Broader study findings: Associated with cytomegalovirus, according to the listing, were some 150 TCR beta chains.

The protocol was immunoSEQ multiplex PCR, while the TCRdb copy is restricted to in-frame clones and leaves out a portion. The sample yields about 120,000 clones, approximately 90% seen once. The chain has TRBV6-5 and TRBJ2-4; TRBD1 agrees at 8 bases. This TCR was recovered from a man in his late teens or twenties in good health and CMV-seropositive. Specimen: PBMCs. The CDR3 DNA is TGTGCCAGCAGCGTCGGGACAGGCCGGGACATTCAGTACTTC. It encodes CASSVGTGRDIQYF.